Below, one T cell receptor beta chain is given with its context. Its specificity is unknown. Genomic DNA from each subset was divided evenly over several immunoSEQ plates. An approximately 200 ng quantity of DNA, around 30,000 T cell genomes, went into the sorted-subset replicate PCRs. Assay used: immunoSEQ multiplex PCR; TCRdb lists only in-frame clones, some missing. This table has a few million clones, under 97% appearing once. This record comes from a study of shared clonotypes between healthy human individuals. The study, taken as a whole, reports: Larger estimated richness was generally seen in naive subsets than in memory subsets.

Germline V gene data show CDR1 as SEHNR and CDR2 as FQNEAQ (reference sequence). This CDR3 region has 12 residues. V lost 7 bases and J lost 7, with 14 bases in between. The V and J genes are TRBV7-9 and TRBJ2-7; D uncertain. The sequence came from a man aged 18 to 29 in good health. Sequencing input: naive CD4+ T cells sorted from blood. Subset specified: CD45RA+ positively selected. CDR3: CASNSSSDEQYF. CDR3 sequence (DNA): TGTGCCAGCAACTCCTCCTCTGATGAGCAGTACTTC.